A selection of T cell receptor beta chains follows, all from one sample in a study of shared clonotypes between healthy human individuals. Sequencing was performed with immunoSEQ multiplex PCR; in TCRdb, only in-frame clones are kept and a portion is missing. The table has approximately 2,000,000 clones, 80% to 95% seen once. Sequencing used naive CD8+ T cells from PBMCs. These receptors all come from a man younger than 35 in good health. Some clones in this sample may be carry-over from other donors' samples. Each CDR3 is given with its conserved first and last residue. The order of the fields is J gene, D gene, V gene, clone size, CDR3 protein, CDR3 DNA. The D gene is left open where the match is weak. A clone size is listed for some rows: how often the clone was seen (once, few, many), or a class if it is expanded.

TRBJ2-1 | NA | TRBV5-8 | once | CASSEGPQRGQFF | TGTGCCAGCAGCGAGGGACCCCAACGGGGGCAGTTCTTC
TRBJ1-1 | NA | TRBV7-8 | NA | CASSWLGSTEAFF | TGTGCCAGCAGCTGGCTCGGTTCCACTGAAGCTTTCTTT
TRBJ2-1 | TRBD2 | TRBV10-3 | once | CAIRRTSGRAVNEQFF | TGTGCCATCAGACGGACTAGCGGGAGGGCCGTCAATGAGCAGTTCTTC
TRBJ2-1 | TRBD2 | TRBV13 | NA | CASNSGRAIYNEQFF | TGTGCCAGTAATAGCGGGAGGGCCATCTACAATGAGCAGTTCTTC
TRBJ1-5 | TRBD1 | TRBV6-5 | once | CASRTGTGVSQPQHF | TGTGCCAGCAGAACCGGGACAGGGGTTAGTCAGCCCCAGCATTTT
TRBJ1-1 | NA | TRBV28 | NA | CASSLRQGGTEAFF | TGTGCCAGCAGTTTAAGGCAGGGAGGAACTGAAGCTTTCTTT
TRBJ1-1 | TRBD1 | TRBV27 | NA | CASSALMGQGFGEAFF | TGTGCCAGCAGTGCCTTGATGGGACAGGGATTCGGTGAAGCTTTCTTT
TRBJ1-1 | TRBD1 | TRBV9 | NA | CASSTRQGPSTEAFF | TGTGCCAGCAGCACCCGACAGGGGCCTTCGACTGAAGCTTTCTTT
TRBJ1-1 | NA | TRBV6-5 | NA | CASSYSEGVTEAFF | TGTGCCAGCAGTTACTCTGAGGGGGTCACTGAAGCTTTCTTT
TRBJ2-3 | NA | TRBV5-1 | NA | CASGGVGNTQYF | TGCGCCAGCGGGGGAGTCGGTAATACGCAGTATTTT
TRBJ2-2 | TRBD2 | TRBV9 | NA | CASSPRGLADLNTGELFF | TGTGCCAGCAGCCCTCGCGGACTAGCGGATCTTAACACCGGGGAGCTGTTTTTT
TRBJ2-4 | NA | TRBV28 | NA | CASSQPGTLTGEGKNIQYF | TGTGCCAGCAGTCAACCAGGAACTCTGACAGGGGAGGGCAAAAACATTCAGTACTTC
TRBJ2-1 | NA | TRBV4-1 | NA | CASSHSLGSGYNEQFF | TGCGCCAGCAGCCACTCCCTAGGGAGTGGGTACAATGAGCAGTTCTTC
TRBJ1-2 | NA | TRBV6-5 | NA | CASSSDRSDGYTF | TGTGCCAGCAGTTCCGACAGGTCTGATGGCTACACCTTC
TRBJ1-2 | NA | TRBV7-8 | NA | CASSLTPTGYPYGYTF | TGTGCCAGCAGCTTAACTCCCACGGGGTATCCTTATGGCTACACCTTC
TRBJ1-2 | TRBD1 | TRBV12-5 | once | CASGLVIIEGAGHNYGYTF | TGTGCTAGTGGTTTGGTAATCATTGAGGGGGCAGGGCACAACTATGGCTACACCTTC
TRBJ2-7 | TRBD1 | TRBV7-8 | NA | CASSSGQGLYEQYF | TGTGCCAGCAGCTCGGGACAGGGGCTTTACGAGCAGTACTTC
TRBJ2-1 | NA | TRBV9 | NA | CASSPALDNEQFF | TGTGCCAGCAGCCCAGCCCTGGACAATGAGCAGTTCTTC
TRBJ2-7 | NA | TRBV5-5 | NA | CASSSSENEQYF | TGTGCCAGCAGCTCGAGCGAAAACGAGCAGTACTTC